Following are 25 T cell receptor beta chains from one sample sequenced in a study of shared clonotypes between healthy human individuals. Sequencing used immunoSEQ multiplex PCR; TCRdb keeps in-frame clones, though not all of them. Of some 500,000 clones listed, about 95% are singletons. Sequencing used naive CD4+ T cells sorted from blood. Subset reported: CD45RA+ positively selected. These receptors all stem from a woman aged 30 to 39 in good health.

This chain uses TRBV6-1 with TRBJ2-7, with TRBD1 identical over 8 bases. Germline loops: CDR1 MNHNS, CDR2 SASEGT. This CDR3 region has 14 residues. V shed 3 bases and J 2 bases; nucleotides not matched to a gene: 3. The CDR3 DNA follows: TGTGCCAGCAGTGACAGGGGGCTACCCTACGAGCAGTACTTC. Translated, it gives CASSDRGLPYEQYF.

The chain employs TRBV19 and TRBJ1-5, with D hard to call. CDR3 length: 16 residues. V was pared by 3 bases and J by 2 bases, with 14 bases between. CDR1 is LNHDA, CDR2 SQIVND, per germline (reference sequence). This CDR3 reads CASSIKPTRGNQPQHF. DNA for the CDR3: TGTGCCAGTAGTATTAAACCTACCCGGGGCAATCAGCCCCAGCATTTT. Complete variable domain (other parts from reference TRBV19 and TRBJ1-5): DGGITQSPKYLFRKEGQNVTLSCEQNLNHDAMYWYRQDPGQGLRLIYYSQIVNDFQKGDIAEGYSVSREKKESFPLTVTSAQKNPTAFYLCASSIKPTRGNQPQHFGDGTRLSIL.

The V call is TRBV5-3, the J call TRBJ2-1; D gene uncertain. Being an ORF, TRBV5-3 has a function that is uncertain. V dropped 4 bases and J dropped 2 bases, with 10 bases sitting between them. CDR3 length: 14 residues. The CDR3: CARSPGPPYNEQFF. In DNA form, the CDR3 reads TGTGCCAGAAGCCCGGGCCCCCCCTACAATGAGCAGTTCTTC.

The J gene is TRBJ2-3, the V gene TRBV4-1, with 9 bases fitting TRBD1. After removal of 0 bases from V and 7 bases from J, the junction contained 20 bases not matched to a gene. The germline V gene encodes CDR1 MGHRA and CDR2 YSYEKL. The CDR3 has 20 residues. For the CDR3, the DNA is TGCGCCAGCAGCCAAGAAGGGTTTGCGTTGACAGGGGGTATACCGAATACGCAGTATTTT. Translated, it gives CASSQEGFALTGGIPNTQYF.

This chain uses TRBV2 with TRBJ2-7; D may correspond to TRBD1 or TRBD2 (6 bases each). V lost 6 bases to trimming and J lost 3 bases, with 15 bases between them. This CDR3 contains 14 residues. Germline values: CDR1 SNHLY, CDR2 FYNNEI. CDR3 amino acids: CASRRDTGGYEQYF. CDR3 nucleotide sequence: TGTGCCAGCAGGCGGGACACCGGGGGCTACGAGCAGTACTTC. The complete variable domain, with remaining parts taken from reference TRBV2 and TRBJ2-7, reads EPEVTQTPSHQVTQMGQEVILRCVPISNHLYFYWYRQILGQKVEFLVSFYNNEISEKSEIFDDQFSVERPDGSNFTLKIRSTKLEDSAMYFCASRRDTGGYEQYFGPGTRLTVT.

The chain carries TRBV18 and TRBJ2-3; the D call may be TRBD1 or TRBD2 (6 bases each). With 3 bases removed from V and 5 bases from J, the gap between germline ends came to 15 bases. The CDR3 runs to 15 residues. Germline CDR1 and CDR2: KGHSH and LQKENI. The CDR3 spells CASSPRGPGGDTQYF. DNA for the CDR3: TGTGCCAGCTCACCCAGGGGCCCCGGGGGAGATACGCAGTATTTT. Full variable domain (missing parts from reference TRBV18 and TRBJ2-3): NAGVMQNPRHLVRRRGQEARLRCSPMKGHSHVYWYRQLPEEGLKFMVYLQKENIIDESGMPKERFSAEFPKEGPSILRIQQVVRGDSAAYFCASSPRGPGGDTQYFGPGTRLTVL.

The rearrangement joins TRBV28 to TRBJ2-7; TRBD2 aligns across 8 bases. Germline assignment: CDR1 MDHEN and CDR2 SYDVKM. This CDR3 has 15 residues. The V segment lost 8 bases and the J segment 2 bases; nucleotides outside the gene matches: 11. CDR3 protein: CASCPAGLVPYEQYF. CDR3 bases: TGTGCCAGCTGTCCGGCGGGACTAGTTCCCTACGAGCAGTACTTC.

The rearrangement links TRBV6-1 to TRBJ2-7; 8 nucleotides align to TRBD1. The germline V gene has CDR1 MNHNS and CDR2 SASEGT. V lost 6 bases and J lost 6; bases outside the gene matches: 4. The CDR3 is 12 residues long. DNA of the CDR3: TGTGCCAGCAGGGTTACAGGGGGCGAGCAGTACTTC. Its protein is CASRVTGGEQYF.

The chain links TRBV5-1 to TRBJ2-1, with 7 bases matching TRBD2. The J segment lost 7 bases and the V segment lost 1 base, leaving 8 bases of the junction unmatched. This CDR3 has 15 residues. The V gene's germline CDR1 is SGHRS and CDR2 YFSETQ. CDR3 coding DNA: TGCGCCAGCAGCTTGCTAACGGGAGGAGAAAATGAGCAGTTCTTC. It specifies CASSLLTGGENEQFF.

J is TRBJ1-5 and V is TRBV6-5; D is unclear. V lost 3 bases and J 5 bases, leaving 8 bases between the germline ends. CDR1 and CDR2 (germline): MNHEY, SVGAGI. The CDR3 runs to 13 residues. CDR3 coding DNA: TGTGCCAGCAGTTATAACGGAGATCAGCCCCAGCATTTT. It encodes CASSYNGDQPQHF.

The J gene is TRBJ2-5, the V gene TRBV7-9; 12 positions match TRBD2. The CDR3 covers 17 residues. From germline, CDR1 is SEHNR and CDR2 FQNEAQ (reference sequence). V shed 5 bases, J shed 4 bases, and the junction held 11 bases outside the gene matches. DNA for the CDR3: TGTGCCAGCAGCCCTACGCGACTAGCGGGAGATAGAGAGACCCAGTACTTC. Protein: CASSPTRLAGDRETQYF.

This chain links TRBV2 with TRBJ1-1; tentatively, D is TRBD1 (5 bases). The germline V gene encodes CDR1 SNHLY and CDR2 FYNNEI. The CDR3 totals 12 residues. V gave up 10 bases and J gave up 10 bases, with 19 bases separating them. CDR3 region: CATKPDGGGAFF. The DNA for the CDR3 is TGTGCCACAAAGCCCGACGGGGGAGGAGCTTTCTTT.

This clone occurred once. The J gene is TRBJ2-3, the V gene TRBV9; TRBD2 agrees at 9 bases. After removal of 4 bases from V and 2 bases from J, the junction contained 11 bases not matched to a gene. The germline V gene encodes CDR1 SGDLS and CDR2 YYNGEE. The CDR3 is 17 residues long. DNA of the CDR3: TGTGCCAGCAGCTCCCGGACTAGCGTTCTCGTCACAGATACGCAGTATTTT. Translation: CASSSRTSVLVTDTQYF.

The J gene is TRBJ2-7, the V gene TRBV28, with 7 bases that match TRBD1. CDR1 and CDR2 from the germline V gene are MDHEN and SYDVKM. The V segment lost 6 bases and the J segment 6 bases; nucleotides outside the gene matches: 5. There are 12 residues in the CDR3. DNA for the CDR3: TGTGCCAGCAGCTCACGGACAGGCGAGCAGTACTTC. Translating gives CASSSRTGEQYF.

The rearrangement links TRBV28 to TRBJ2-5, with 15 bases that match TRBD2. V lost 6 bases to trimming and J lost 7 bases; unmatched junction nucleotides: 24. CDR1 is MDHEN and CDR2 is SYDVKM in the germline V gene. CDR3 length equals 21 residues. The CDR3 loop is CASSSPFPGLAGGPPRGTQYF. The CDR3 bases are TGTGCCAGCAGCAGCCCATTTCCGGGACTAGCGGGAGGCCCCCCCAGGGGGACCCAGTACTTC.

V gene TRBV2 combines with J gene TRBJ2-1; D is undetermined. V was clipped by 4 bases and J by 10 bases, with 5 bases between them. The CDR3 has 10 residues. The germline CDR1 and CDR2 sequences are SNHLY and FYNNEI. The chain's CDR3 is CASSGREQFF. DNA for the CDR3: TGTGCCAGCAGTGGAAGGGAGCAGTTCTTC.

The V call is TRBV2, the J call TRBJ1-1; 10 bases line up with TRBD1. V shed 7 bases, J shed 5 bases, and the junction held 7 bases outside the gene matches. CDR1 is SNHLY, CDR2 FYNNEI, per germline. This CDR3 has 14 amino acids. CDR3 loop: CASNRDRGRTEAFF. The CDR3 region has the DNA TGTGCCAGCAACCGGGACAGGGGACGGACTGAAGCTTTCTTT.

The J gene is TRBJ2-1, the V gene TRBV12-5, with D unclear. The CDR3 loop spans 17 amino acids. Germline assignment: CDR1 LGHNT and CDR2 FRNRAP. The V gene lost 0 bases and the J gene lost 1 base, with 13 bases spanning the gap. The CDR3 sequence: CASGLVSDSWSYNEQFF. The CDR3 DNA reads TGTGCTAGTGGTTTGGTATCGGATAGCTGGTCCTACAATGAGCAGTTCTTC.

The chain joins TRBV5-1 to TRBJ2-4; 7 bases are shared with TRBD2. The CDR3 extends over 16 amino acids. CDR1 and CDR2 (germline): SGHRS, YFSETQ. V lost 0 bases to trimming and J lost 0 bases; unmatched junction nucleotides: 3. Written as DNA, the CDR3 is TGCGCCAGCAGCTTGGGAGCTAGCGGAGCCAAAAACATTCAGTACTTC. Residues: CASSLGASGAKNIQYF. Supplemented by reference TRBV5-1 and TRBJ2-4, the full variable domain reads KAGVTQTPRYLIKTRGQQVTLSCSPISGHRSVSWYQQTPGQGLQFLFEYFSETQRNKGNFPGRFSGRQFSNSRSEMNVSTLELGDSALYLCASSLGASGAKNIQYFGAGTRLSVL.

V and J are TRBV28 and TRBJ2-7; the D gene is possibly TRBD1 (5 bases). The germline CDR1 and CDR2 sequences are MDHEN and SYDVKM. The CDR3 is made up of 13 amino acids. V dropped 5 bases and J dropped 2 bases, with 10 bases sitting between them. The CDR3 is CASSQGPTYEQYF. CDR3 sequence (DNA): TGTGCCAGCAGTCAGGGTCCTACCTACGAGCAGTACTTC.

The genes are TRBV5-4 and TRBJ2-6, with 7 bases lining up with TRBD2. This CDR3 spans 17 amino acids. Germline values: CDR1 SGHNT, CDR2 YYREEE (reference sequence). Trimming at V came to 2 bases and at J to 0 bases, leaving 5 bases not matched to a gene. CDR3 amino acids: CASSLGTKTSGANVLTF. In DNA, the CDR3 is TGTGCCAGCAGCTTAGGGACTAAAACCTCTGGGGCCAACGTCCTGACTTTC.

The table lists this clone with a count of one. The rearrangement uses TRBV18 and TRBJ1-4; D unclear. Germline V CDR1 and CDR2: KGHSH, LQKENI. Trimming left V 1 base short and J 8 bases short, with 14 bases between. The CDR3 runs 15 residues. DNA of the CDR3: TGTGCCAGCTCACCACGCGAGGTCGCGGGGGAAAAACTGTTTTTT. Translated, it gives CASSPREVAGEKLFF.

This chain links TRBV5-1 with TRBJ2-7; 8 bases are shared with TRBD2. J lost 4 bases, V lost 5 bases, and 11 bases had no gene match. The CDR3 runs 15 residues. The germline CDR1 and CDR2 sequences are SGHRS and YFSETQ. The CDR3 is CASSAAGGYLYEQYF. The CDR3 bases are TGCGCCAGCAGTGCGGCGGGGGGCTACCTATACGAGCAGTACTTC. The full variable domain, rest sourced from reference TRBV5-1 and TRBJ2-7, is KAGVTQTPRYLIKTRGQQVTLSCSPISGHRSVSWYQQTPGQGLQFLFEYFSETQRNKGNFPGRFSGRQFSNSRSEMNVSTLELGDSALYLCASSAAGGYLYEQYFGPGTRLTVT.

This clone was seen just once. CDR3 nucleotide sequence: TGCGCCAGCAGCTTATCCGGGACTAGCGGGGCTGCCTACAATGAGCAGTTCTTC. Translation gives CASSLSGTSGAAYNEQFF. The chain links TRBV5-1 to TRBJ2-1; TRBD2 matches 13 bases. The V gene end was trimmed by 2 bases and the J gene end by 2 bases; junction bases not matched to a gene: 7. This CDR3 contains 18 residues. Germline assignment: CDR1 SGHRS and CDR2 YFSETQ.

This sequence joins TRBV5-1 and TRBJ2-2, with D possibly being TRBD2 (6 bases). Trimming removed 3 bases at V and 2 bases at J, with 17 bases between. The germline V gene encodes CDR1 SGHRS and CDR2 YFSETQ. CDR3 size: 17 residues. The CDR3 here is CASSSARGTYNTGELFF. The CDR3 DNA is TGCGCCAGCAGCTCGGCCCGGGGGACTTATAACACCGGGGAGCTGTTTTTT.